The 32 T cell receptor beta chains given below trace back to one sample, sequenced in a study of cytomegalovirus exposure and HLA in healthy donors. It was with 60 Vbeta and 13 Jbeta primers that the PCR ran. The protocol was immunoSEQ multiplex PCR, while the TCRdb copy is restricted to in-frame clones and leaves out a portion. The data show about 170,000 clones, and the top ten clones hold around 1.2%. Input material: PBMCs. The receptor source for this set is a woman aged 60-75 years in good health and CMV-seronegative.

This chain connects TRBV5-1 to TRBJ1-1; D remains ambiguous. V dropped 3 bases and J dropped 5 bases, with 17 bases sitting between them. CDR1 SGHRS and CDR2 YFSETQ come from the germline V gene. CDR3 size: 15 residues. CDR3 DNA sequence: TGCGCCAGCAGCTCGGGCGGGCCCCTCGAGACTGAAGCTTTCTTT. It translates to CASSSGGPLETEAFF.

The CDR3 DNA reads as TGTGCCAGCAGCCAGGGGACAGCTAACTATGGCTACACCTTC. Protein: CASSQGTANYGYTF. V and J are TRBV4-2 and TRBJ1-2, with TRBD1 matching 7 bases. Germline values: CDR1 LGHNA, CDR2 YNFKEQ. Losses at the gene ends were 3 bases for V and 0 bases for J; bases not matched to a gene: 1. This CDR3 comprises 14 residues.

This chain connects TRBV7-3 to TRBJ2-1; 9 bases fit TRBD2. V was pared by 1 base and J by 14 bases, with 9 bases of the junction left unmatched. Germline CDR1 and CDR2: SGHTA and FQGTGA. This CDR3 spans 14 amino acids. Here the CDR3 DNA reads TGTGCCAGCAGCTTAAGCGGGAGGGCGATGGGAAAGTTCTTC. Its protein is CASSLSGRAMGKFF.

The chain uses TRBV29-1 and TRBJ2-7; TRBD1 matches 9 bases. V gave up 4 bases and J gave up 6 bases; unmatched junction bases: 7. Germline lookup yields CDR1 SQVTM and CDR2 ANQGSEA. This CDR3 region has 13 residues. CDR3 DNA sequence: TGCAGCGTTGGGGGACAGGGCCCATCCGAGCAGTACTTC. Protein product: CSVGGQGPSEQYF.

The rearrangement joins TRBV2 to TRBJ2-4; D is ambiguous. The CDR3 is made up of 15 amino acids. V gave up 3 bases and J gave up 0 bases, with 9 bases separating them. Germline V gene lookup returns CDR1 SNHLY and CDR2 FYNNEI. The CDR3 bases are TGTGCCAGCAGTGAGACGACACCAGCCAAAAACATTCAGTACTTC. Amino acids: CASSETTPAKNIQYF. Full variable domain (outside the CDR3, taken from reference TRBV2 and TRBJ2-4): EPEVTQTPSHQVTQMGQEVILRCVPISNHLYFYWYRQILGQKVEFLVSFYNNEISEKSEIFDDQFSVERPDGSNFTLKIRSTKLEDSAMYFCASSETTPAKNIQYFGAGTRLSVL.

This rearrangement joins TRBV10-3 to TRBJ1-6, with a tentative D call TRBD1 (5 bases). CDR1 ENHRY and CDR2 SYGVKD come from the germline V gene. With 10 bases removed from V and 3 bases from J, the gap between germline ends came to 16 bases. The CDR3 is made up of 15 amino acids. The CDR3 DNA is TGTGCCAACCCGACAGCCGCCCTCTATAATTCACCCCTCCACTTT. Protein product: CANPTAALYNSPLHF.

This rearrangement joins TRBV5-1 to TRBJ2-3; D might be TRBD2 (6 bases). V dropped 4 bases and J dropped 0 bases, with 21 bases sitting between them. Germline CDR1 is SGHRS and CDR2 is YFSETQ. The CDR3 covers 18 residues. The CDR3 spells CASSPQGISGASTDTQYF. The CDR3 nucleotides read TGCGCCAGCAGCCCCCAAGGAATTAGCGGTGCGAGCACAGATACGCAGTATTTT.

Here the CDR3 reads CASSQGWGSEKLFF. The CDR3 DNA sequence: TGTGCCAGCAGCCAGGGGTGGGGAAGTGAAAAACTGTTTTTT. J is TRBJ1-4 and V is TRBV7-9; D is possibly TRBD1 (6 bases). The CDR3 has 14 amino acids. Between the trimmed V and J ends, which lost 5 bases and 7 bases, there was a span of 14 bases. Germline CDR1 and CDR2: SEHNR and FQNEAQ (reference sequence).

The V call is TRBV4-1, the J call TRBJ2-2; the D is unclear. V gave up 1 base and J gave up 1 base, with 4 bases separating them. The germline CDR1 and CDR2 sequences are MGHRA and YSYEKL. The CDR3 has 14 residues. The CDR3 nucleotides read TGCGCCAGCAGCCAAGTACTGAACACCGGGGAGCTGTTTTTT. Protein sequence: CASSQVLNTGELFF.

The rearrangement links TRBV5-6 to TRBJ1-1; 8 bases line up with TRBD1. Per the germline V gene, CDR1 is SGHDT and CDR2 is YYEEEE. CDR3 length: 12 amino acids. V was pared by 2 bases and J by 12 bases, with 6 bases of the junction left unmatched. The CDR3 bases are TGTGCCAGCAGCTTCCAGGGGGCGAAGTCTTTCTTT. Translation gives CASSFQGAKSFF.

The V and J genes are TRBV6-1 and TRBJ2-5; D not resolved. The germline gives CDR1 MNHNS, CDR2 SASEGT. V was clipped by 4 bases and J by 5 bases, with 14 bases between them. This CDR3 contains 14 residues. CDR3 sequence reads: CASSVADVRETQYF. In DNA, the CDR3 is TGTGCCAGCAGTGTAGCTGACGTCAGGGAGACCCAGTACTTC.

The rearrangement uses TRBV5-4 and TRBJ1-3, with 7 bases aligning to TRBD1. After removal of 7 bases from V and 0 bases from J, the junction contained 13 bases not matched to a gene. Looked up from germline, CDR1 is SGHNT and CDR2 is YYREEE (reference sequence). The CDR3 covers 17 residues. CDR3 nucleotide sequence: TGTGCCAGCGACCCGGGACAGACTCCTATCTCTGGAAACACCATATATTTT. It is translated as CASDPGQTPISGNTIYF.

V is TRBV27 and J is TRBJ1-2; 7 nucleotides line up with TRBD1. The germline V gene has CDR1 MNHEY and CDR2 SMNVEV (reference sequence). Trimming removed 5 bases from V and 8 bases from J; junction bases left unmatched: 8. CDR3 size: 13 residues. CDR3 sequence (DNA): TGTGCCAGCAGTCCGGGGACAGTCCAAGGCTACACCTTC. The encoded protein is CASSPGTVQGYTF.

The gene calls are TRBV7-6 and TRBJ2-1; TRBD2 matches at 9 bases. V lost 6 bases and J lost 7; bases outside the gene matches: 4. The V gene's germline CDR1 is SGHVS and CDR2 FNYEAQ. There are 13 residues in the CDR3. Written as DNA, the CDR3 is TGTGCCAGCAGGATGCGGGGGGGTAATGAGCAGTTCTTC. This encodes CASRMRGGNEQFF.

The J gene is TRBJ2-7, the V gene TRBV7-2; 9 positions agree with TRBD2. Germline values: CDR1 SGHTA, CDR2 FQGNSA. The CDR3 length is 15 residues. The V and J ends lost 5 bases and 3 bases, in that order; junction bases with no gene match: 8. In nucleotides, the CDR3 is TGTGCCAGCAGCATCAGACTAGCGGCCTACTACGAGCAGTACTTC. Its translation: CASSIRLAAYYEQYF.

This sequence joins TRBV25-1 and TRBJ2-5, with a possible D match to TRBD2 (6 bases). The V and J ends lost 6 bases and 11 bases respectively, with 22 bases between them. Looked up from germline, CDR1 is MGHDK and CDR2 is SYGVNS. The CDR3 extends over 14 amino acids. Written as DNA, the CDR3 is TGTGCCAGCAGCCAAAACAATCGACTAGAAGAGCAGTACTTC. Its translation is CASSQNNRLEEQYF. Supplemented by reference TRBV25-1 and TRBJ2-5, the full variable domain reads EADIYQTPRYLVIGTGKKITLECSQTMGHDKMYWYQQDPGMELHLIHYSYGVNSTEKGDLSSESTVSRIRTEHFPLTLESARPSHTSQYLCASSQNNRLEEQYFGPGTRLLVL.

The chain links TRBV27 to TRBJ2-7; 10 nucleotides match TRBD2. CDR3 length: 18 residues. The germline V gene encodes CDR1 MNHEY and CDR2 SMNVEV (reference sequence). Trimming removed 2 bases from V and 6 bases from J; junction bases left unmatched: 16. The CDR3 DNA follows: TGTGCCAGCAGTTTAAAGGGGCGACTAGCGGGTCTCTGGGGCGAGCAGTACTTC. Its protein is CASSLKGRLAGLWGEQYF.

The chain couples TRBV7-8 to TRBJ2-7; 10 bases align to TRBD1. V lost 3 bases and J lost 3; bases outside the gene matches: 11. This CDR3 region has 17 residues. CDR1 and CDR2 from the germline V gene are SGHVS and FQNEAQ. CDR3 nucleotides: TGTGCCAGCAGCTTTCGTACGGGGACAGGGGTTTTCTACGAGCAGTACTTC. Its protein is CASSFRTGTGVFYEQYF.

The chain uses TRBV5-1 and TRBJ2-7; maybe TRBD1 (6 bases). CDR1 and CDR2 (germline): SGHRS, YFSETQ. V lost 2 bases and J 2 bases, leaving 11 bases between the germline ends. The CDR3 extends over 14 amino acids. CDR3 coding DNA: TGCGCCAGCAGCTTCACGAGGGACACCTACGAGCAGTACTTC. Protein: CASSFTRDTYEQYF. Variable domain in full (rest from reference TRBV5-1 and TRBJ2-7): KAGVTQTPRYLIKTRGQQVTLSCSPISGHRSVSWYQQTPGQGLQFLFEYFSETQRNKGNFPGRFSGRQFSNSRSEMNVSTLELGDSALYLCASSFTRDTYEQYFGPGTRLTVT.

This chain uses TRBV7-3 with TRBJ2-2; D gene ambiguous. This CDR3 region has 16 residues. Per the germline V gene, CDR1 is SGHTA and CDR2 is FQGTGA. V was pared by 1 base and J by 2 bases, with 11 bases between. The CDR3 here is CASSLIGGANTGELFF. The CDR3 DNA reads TGTGCCAGCAGCTTAATTGGCGGAGCTAACACCGGGGAGCTGTTTTTT.

CDR3 DNA: TGTGCCAGCAGCGGAGACAGGACCCCTGCTGAAGCTTTCTTT. Encoded protein: CASSGDRTPAEAFF. The rearrangement uses TRBV6-6 and TRBJ1-1, with D possibly TRBD1 on 6 matching bases. Germline CDR1 reads MNHNY; CDR2 reads SVGAGI (reference sequence). CDR3 length equals 14 residues. The germline V and J ends were trimmed by 6 bases and 6 bases, with 17 bases remaining between them.

This chain links TRBV10-3 with TRBJ2-3; a weak D match, TRBD1 (6 bases). CDR3 length: 13 residues. The germline V and J ends were trimmed by 10 bases and 2 bases, with 13 bases remaining between them. Germline loops: CDR1 ENHRY, CDR2 SYGVKD. CDR3 amino acids: CATRGSATDTQYF. In nucleotides, the CDR3 is TGTGCCACTAGGGGGAGCGCCACAGATACGCAGTATTTT.

The gene calls are TRBV11-3 and TRBJ2-5; D unresolved. Germline lookup yields CDR1 SGHNT and CDR2 YENEEA. The CDR3 runs 13 residues. The ends were cut back, 4 bases at V and 2 bases at J, with 8 bases in the middle. The CDR3 DNA reads as TGTGCCAGCAGCTATGGCCAGCAAGAGACCCAGTACTTC. Its protein product is CASSYGQQETQYF.

Comment on this clone: This CDR3 is missing its conserved last phenylalanine or tryptophan, likely due to a read error. The rearrangement uses TRBV2 and TRBJ2-7; D possibly corresponds to TRBD2 (6 bases). Trimming took 6 bases from V and 4 from J, leaving 19 bases between them. The CDR3 consists of 15 residues. CDR1 and CDR2 (germline): SNHLY, FYNNEI. The chain's CDR3 is CASRDGGRSSYEQYL. The CDR3 region has the DNA TGTGCCAGCAGGGACGGGGGACGGAGTTCTTACGAGCAGTACCTC.

Details on this clone: The junction differs from germline at one of its ends, possibly a read error. This sequence joins TRBV7-3 and TRBJ1-2; 8 bases agree with TRBD1. Germline CDR1 is SGHTA and CDR2 is FQGTGA. This CDR3 contains 11 residues. The DNA of the CDR3 is TGTGCCAGCAGCTTAAGGGACAGGCTATTCTTC. Its translation is CASSLRDRLFF.

The chain carries TRBV18 and TRBJ1-5; D is possibly TRBD1 (5 bases). The V end was cut by 5 bases, the J end by 6 bases, with 14 bases between. The CDR3 sequence is 14 residues long. From germline, CDR1 is KGHSH and CDR2 LQKENI. CDR3 protein: CASSYARGVQPQHF. In DNA, the CDR3 is TGTGCCAGCTCATATGCCCGGGGGGTTCAGCCCCAGCATTTT.

The chain is built from TRBV29-1 and TRBJ1-3; D gene uncertain. The CDR3 has 15 residues. With 6 bases removed from V and 1 base from J, the gap between germline ends came to 16 bases. Germline assignment: CDR1 SQVTM and CDR2 ANQGSEA. CDR3 sequence (DNA): TGCAGCGTCACCCCCCGGGTGGCGTCTGGAAACACCATATATTTT. Translated, it gives CSVTPRVASGNTIYF.

The chain uses TRBV6-5 and TRBJ1-2, with a possible D match to TRBD1 (6 bases). The V end was cut by 4 bases, the J end by 4 bases, with 16 bases between. Germline CDR1 reads MNHEY; CDR2 reads SVGAGI. The CDR3 runs to 15 residues. In DNA form, the CDR3 reads TGTGCCAGCAGTTTCAAGGGGGATGATAGCTATGGCTACACCTTC. It yields the protein CASSFKGDDSYGYTF.

The chain links TRBV6-5 to TRBJ1-5; no clear D. Trimming removed 6 bases from V and 2 bases from J, with 11 bases in between. Germline CDR1 reads MNHEY; CDR2 reads SVGAGI. This CDR3 contains 14 residues. Written as DNA, the CDR3 is TGTGCCAGCAGCCTTCCCGGGGGCAATCAGCCCCAGCATTTT. Protein sequence: CASSLPGGNQPQHF.

The chain couples TRBV18 to TRBJ1-5; 7 nucleotides match TRBD1. CDR3 length equals 13 residues. CDR1 is KGHSH and CDR2 is LQKENI in the germline V gene. Losses at the gene ends were 2 bases for V and 7 bases for J; bases not matched to a gene: 2. CDR3 in DNA: TGTGCCAGCTCACCAGCAGGGGGACAGCCCCAGCATTTT. Amino acids: CASSPAGGQPQHF.

The chain carries TRBV9 and TRBJ1-1; tentatively, D is TRBD1 (6 bases). The CDR3 extends over 15 amino acids. Trimming stripped 0 bases from V and 4 bases from J, with 13 bases between. The germline gives CDR1 SGDLS, CDR2 YYNGEE. The CDR3 protein is CASSVGGGLSTEAFF. The CDR3 coding sequence is TGTGCCAGCAGCGTAGGCGGGGGGCTGAGCACTGAAGCTTTCTTT.

The CDR3 sequence is CASTPTGGQPQHF. In nucleotides, the CDR3 is TGTGCCAGTACCCCGACAGGGGGCCAGCCCCAGCATTTT. This chain joins TRBV19 and TRBJ1-5, with 10 bases matching TRBD1. Germline V gives CDR1 LNHDA, CDR2 SQIVND (reference sequence). V shed 7 bases, J shed 7 bases, and the junction held 4 bases outside the gene matches. This CDR3 region has 13 residues.